The T cell receptor (beta chain) under discussion was sequenced for a study of blood T cells in healthy people across ages. Study at large: Every two T cells gave about one barcoded beta molecule via template switching.

V lost 5 bases and J 2 bases, leaving 21 bases between the germline ends. Germline lookup yields CDR1 SGHTA and CDR2 FQGNSA. CDR3 size: 18 residues. Study observations and caveats: Strong correlation existed between TCR beta diversity and naive T cell percentage.

This clonotype was counted between two and nine times. The antigen is undetermined. Then a second PCR, running roughly 7 to 11 cycles, was carried out with a sample-barcoded 5' primer and a J-beta primer mix. TCRdb reprocessed the 5' RACE reads with MiXCR, giving one entry per CDR3 protein. The sample includes roughly 1,700,000 distinct CDR3 sequences, roughly 27% seen only once; the top ten take roughly 8.2%. Peripheral blood from each donor was collected in a volume of roughly 9.2 milliliters. The receptor's source is a woman between 25 and 40 years old in good health. The chain couples TRBV7-2 to TRBJ1-4; D gene ambiguous. The sequenced material came from blood. CDR3 DNA: TGTGCCAGCAGCCACCGACTCACTGGCATTCAGACTAATGAAAAACTGTTTTTT. Translated: CASSHRLTGIQTNEKLFF.